A selection of T cell receptor beta chains follows, all from one sample in a study of tissue T cells after allogeneic stem cell transplantation. Produced via immunoSEQ multiplex PCR; TCRdb's table is partial and in-frame only. The table shows some 25,000 clones, with 91% occurring only once. The material sequenced was blood, taken before transplantation. These receptors all come from a male donor at least 60 years old who later had graft-versus-host disease after an allogeneic stem cell transplant. The CDR3 runs from the conserved cysteine through the conserved F or W. D genes are given only for firm matches.

V gene: TRBV27
D gene: .
J gene: TRBJ1-4
CDR3 protein: CASSAGGSRVEKLFF

V gene: TRBV7-2
D gene: .
J gene: TRBJ2-7
CDR3 protein: CASSVTRVRDEQYF

V gene: TRBV7-9
D gene: .
J gene: TRBJ2-1
CDR3 protein: CASSLGSNTYNEQFF

V gene: TRBV3-1/TRBV3-2
D gene: .
J gene: TRBJ1-6
CDR3 protein: CASSCRGPISYINSPLHF

V gene: TRBV10-3
D gene: .
J gene: TRBJ1-2
CDR3 protein: CAISESAYYGYTF

V gene: TRBV6-5
D gene: TRBD1
J gene: TRBJ1-6
CDR3 protein: CASRRGTEHNSPLHF

V gene: TRBV13
D gene: .
J gene: TRBJ2-7
CDR3 protein: CASSAQVLFPYEQYF

V gene: TRBV6-5
D gene: .
J gene: TRBJ1-1
CDR3 protein: CASSYSGANTEAFF

V gene: TRBV5-4
D gene: .
J gene: TRBJ2-1
CDR3 protein: CASSLGGLPYNEQFF

V gene: TRBV29-1
D gene: .
J gene: TRBJ2-1
CDR3 protein: CSGQVYNEQFF

V gene: TRBV30
D gene: TRBD2
J gene: TRBJ2-1
CDR3 protein: CACPLAGAISSYNEQFF

V gene: TRBV6-5
D gene: .
J gene: TRBJ2-7
CDR3 protein: CASRNRDTSSYEQYF

V gene: TRBV5-1
D gene: TRBD2
J gene: TRBJ2-5
CDR3 protein: CASSLGLAGRETQYF

V gene: TRBV11-2
D gene: .
J gene: TRBJ2-7
CDR3 protein: CASSARRGTSYEQYF

V gene: TRBV5-1
D gene: .
J gene: TRBJ2-3
CDR3 protein: CASSSLEGETDTQYF

V gene: TRBV6-2/TRBV6-3
D gene: TRBD1
J gene: TRBJ2-2
CDR3 protein: CASSLGGGTGELFF

V gene: TRBV2
D gene: .
J gene: TRBJ2-3
CDR3 protein: CASTQGGKTDTQYF

V gene: TRBV7-2
D gene: TRBD1
J gene: TRBJ1-6
CDR3 protein: CASSLGTDNSPLHF

V gene: TRBV9
D gene: .
J gene: TRBJ2-7
CDR3 protein: CASSVVRIVYEQYF

V gene: TRBV30
D gene: .
J gene: TRBJ1-2
CDR3 protein: CAWSVQGNGGYTF

V gene: TRBV7-2
D gene: .
J gene: TRBJ1-4
CDR3 protein: CASSLGTGREKLFF

V gene: TRBV30
D gene: TRBD2
J gene: TRBJ2-3
CDR3 protein: CAWSVSGGGGSTDTQYF

V gene: TRBV7-5
D gene: .
J gene: TRBJ2-7
CDR3 protein: CVRSCLGERSYEQYF

V gene: TRBV6-5
D gene: .
J gene: TRBJ1-3
CDR3 protein: CASRSPTSGNTIYF

V gene: TRBV5-4
D gene: TRBD1
J gene: TRBJ2-1
CDR3 protein: CASSLLTYRGRSYNEQFF

V gene: TRBV3-1/TRBV3-2
D gene: .
J gene: TRBJ2-1
CDR3 protein: CASSQAGGPEQFF